These 14 T cell receptor beta chains were sequenced from one sample in a study of blood T cells in healthy people across ages. Then a second PCR, running roughly 7 to 11 cycles, was carried out with a sample-barcoded 5' primer and a J-beta primer mix. TCRdb re-called the 5' RACE reads with MiXCR, one entry per CDR3 protein. The sample lists 1.5 million to 2 million distinct CDR3 sequences, roughly 32% occurring once. Sequenced material: blood. The receptors here all came from a woman in her twenties or thirties in good health.

The chain joins TRBV6-5 to TRBJ1-5; D is possibly TRBD1 (5 bases). Germline values: CDR1 MNHEY, CDR2 SVGAGI. The CDR3 has 15 amino acids. V was shortened by 0 bases and J by 7 bases, with 13 bases between the two germline ends. The CDR3: CASSYSRGASQPQHF. The CDR3 nucleotides are TGTGCCAGCAGTTACTCCCGGGGCGCGAGCCAGCCCCAGCATTTT.

The rearrangement uses TRBV6-5 and TRBJ2-1, with TRBD2 identical over 8 bases. The length of the CDR3 is 18 residues. Germline V gene sequence: CDR1 MNHEY, CDR2 SVGAGI. The V segment lost 4 bases and the J segment 3 bases; nucleotides outside the gene matches: 14. CDR3 loop: CASSFSPRPGGDYNEQFF. The CDR3 nucleotides are TGTGCCAGCAGTTTCAGTCCCCGCCCGGGAGGGGACTACAATGAGCAGTTCTTC.

This clonotype was seen a few times. V is TRBV12-3 or TRBV12-4 and J is TRBJ2-1; maybe TRBD2 (5 bases). V was trimmed by 7 bases and J by 4 bases, leaving 17 bases between them. The CDR3 consists of 15 residues. CDR3 in DNA: TGTGCCAGCACCCCGGTTAGACTATATTACAATGAGCAGTTCTTC. Translated: CASTPVRLYYNEQFF.

V and J are TRBV6-1 and TRBJ2-5, with D possibly TRBD2 on 7 matching bases. Germline CDR1 MNHNS, CDR2 SASEGT. This CDR3 comprises 14 residues. V lost 6 bases and J 4 bases, leaving 15 bases between the germline ends. The CDR3 DNA reads as TGTGCCAGCAGGGAGTGGGGGGGCCGAGAGACCCAGTACTTC. Translating it yields CASREWGGRETQYF.

The gene calls are TRBV27 and TRBJ2-1, with no clear D. The germline V gene has CDR1 MNHEY and CDR2 SMNVEV (reference sequence). V gave up 6 bases and J gave up 6 bases, with 9 bases separating them. The length of the CDR3 is 12 residues. The CDR3 is CASRTGLNEQFF. CDR3 in DNA: TGTGCCAGCAGAACGGGCCTCAATGAGCAGTTCTTC.

The chain employs TRBV5-1 and TRBJ2-1, with D perhaps assigned TRBD1 or TRBD2 (5 bases each). Germline V gives CDR1 SGHRS, CDR2 YFSETQ. The CDR3 has 16 amino acids. V was trimmed by 0 bases and J by 5 bases, leaving 15 bases between them. CDR3: CASSLGGESLNNEQFF. The CDR3 region has the DNA TGCGCCAGCAGCTTGGGAGGGGAATCGCTAAACAATGAGCAGTTCTTC.

This clonotype was counted between two and nine times. This chain connects TRBV20-1 to TRBJ2-7, with 11 positions matching TRBD2. The DNA end is more similar to TRBJ2-5, so the J call may be wrong. There are 16 residues in the CDR3. Germline values: CDR1 DFQATT, CDR2 SNEGSKA (reference sequence). CDR3 sequence: CSASPGLAGGGETQYF. In DNA, the CDR3 is TGCAGTGCTAGTCCGGGCCTAGCGGGGGGCGGGGAGACCCAGTACTTC.

This clonotype was counted only a few times. Relative to the germline gene, one junction end is altered; a read error may explain this. This sequence joins TRBV13 and TRBJ2-7, with a tentative D call TRBD2 (6 bases). CDR3 length: 15 residues. Per germline, CDR1 PRHDT and CDR2 FYEKMQ (reference sequence). The CDR3 is CTSSQQTGGSYEQYF. Here the CDR3 DNA reads TGTACCAGCAGTCAACAAACCGGGGGCTCCTACGAGCAGTACTTC.

This chain links TRBV11-2 with TRBJ2-7; D ambiguous. Germline V gives CDR1 SGHAT, CDR2 FQNNGV. CDR3 size: 13 residues. V was pared by 7 bases and J by 3 bases, with 13 bases between. CDR3 loop: CASTIVPGYEQYF. As DNA, the CDR3 is TGTGCCAGCACCATCGTCCCGGGCTACGAGCAGTACTTC.

In this sample, this clonotype turned up a few times. The chain joins TRBV20-1 to TRBJ2-3; TRBD1 or TRBD2 may be the D gene (5 bases each). Trimming stripped 0 bases from V and 5 bases from J, with 15 bases between. Looked up from germline, CDR1 is DFQATT and CDR2 is SNEGSKA (reference sequence). This CDR3 region has 15 residues. The CDR3 sequence: CSARDSPRGRDTQYF. The DNA for the CDR3 is TGCAGTGCTAGAGATAGCCCCCGGGGACGAGATACGCAGTATTTT.

There are a few counts of this clonotype. This sequence joins TRBV4-2 and TRBJ2-2; 8 bases are a match to TRBD2. This CDR3 is 16 amino acids long. CDR1 LGHNA and CDR2 YNFKEQ come from the germline V gene. The junction had 8 bases not matched to a gene; V was cut back by 2 bases and J by 6 bases. The DNA of the CDR3 is TGTGCCAGCAGCCAAACCGGGACTAGGGGTGCCGGGGAGCTGTTTTTT. It translates to CASSQTGTRGAGELFF.

As concerns this clonotype: Since a much larger clone is just one base distant, this may be a read error. The chain links TRBV4-1 to TRBJ2-1; D may be TRBD1 (6 bases). V was shortened by 4 bases and J by 1 base, with 20 bases between the two germline ends. CDR1 and CDR2 from the germline V gene are MGHRA and YSYEKL. This CDR3 is built from 18 residues. The CDR3 coding sequence is TGCGCCAGCAGCCTAGACCAAACAGGGATGAGATCCTACAATGAGCAGTTCTTC. Amino acids: CASSLDQTGMRSYNEQFF.

This clonotype was seen only a few times. The chain combines TRBV6-6 with TRBJ1-2, with 7 bases identical to TRBD1. After removal of 6 bases from V and 1 base from J, the junction contained 8 bases not matched to a gene. Germline CDR1 MNHNY, CDR2 SVGAGI (reference sequence). CDR3 size: 15 residues. The CDR3 is CASRWTGYYNYGYTF. The CDR3 DNA reads TGTGCCAGCAGATGGACAGGTTATTATAACTATGGCTACACCTTC.

The chain joins TRBV18 to TRBJ2-2; no definite D call. V dropped 2 bases and J dropped 0 bases, with 10 bases sitting between them. The CDR3 extends over 16 amino acids. The germline V gene encodes CDR1 KGHSH and CDR2 LQKENI. CDR3 bases: TGTGCCAGCTCACCAACGTCCTACGCGAACACCGGGGAGCTGTTTTTT. Translated, it gives CASSPTSYANTGELFF.